Described below is a single T cell receptor (beta chain) sequence and its context. Sequencing was performed with immunoSEQ multiplex PCR; in TCRdb, only in-frame clones are kept and a portion is missing. The sample lists around 4,500 clones, 91% occurring once. These data belong to a study of tumor T cells in aggressive B-cell lymphoma. V gave up 0 bases and J gave up 9 bases, with 16 bases separating them. CDR3 length equals 15 residues. Germline assignment: CDR1 SGHRS and CDR2 YFSETQ. The sample consisted of tumor tissue. The rearrangement uses TRBV5-1 and TRBJ2-1, with D possibly TRBD2 on 5 matching bases. This receptor was obtained from an adult with diffuse large B cell lymphoma. CDR3 DNA: TGCGCCAGCAGCTTGGGGAGGCTAGTGGGTACTGAGCAGTTCTTC. Its translation: CASSLGRLVGTEQFF.